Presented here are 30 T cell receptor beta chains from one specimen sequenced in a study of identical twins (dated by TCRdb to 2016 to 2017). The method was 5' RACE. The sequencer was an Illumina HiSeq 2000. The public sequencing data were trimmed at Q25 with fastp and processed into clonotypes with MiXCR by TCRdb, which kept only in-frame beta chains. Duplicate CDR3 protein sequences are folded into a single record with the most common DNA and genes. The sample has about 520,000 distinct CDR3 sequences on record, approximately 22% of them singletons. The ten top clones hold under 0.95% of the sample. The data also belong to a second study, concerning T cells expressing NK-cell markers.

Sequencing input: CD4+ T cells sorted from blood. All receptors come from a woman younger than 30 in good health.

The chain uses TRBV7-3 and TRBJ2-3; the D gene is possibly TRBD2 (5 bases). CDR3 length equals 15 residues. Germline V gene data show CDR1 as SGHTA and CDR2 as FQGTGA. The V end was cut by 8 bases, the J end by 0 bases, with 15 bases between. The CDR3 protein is CASAREGYSTDTQYF. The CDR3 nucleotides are TGTGCCAGCGCCCGCGAGGGCTATAGCACAGATACGCAGTATTTT.

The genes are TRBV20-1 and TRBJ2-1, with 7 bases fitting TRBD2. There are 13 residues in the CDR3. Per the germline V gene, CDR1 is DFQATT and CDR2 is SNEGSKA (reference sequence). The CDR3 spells CSGIAGIYNEQFF. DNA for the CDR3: TGCAGCGGAATAGCGGGCATATACAATGAGCAGTTCTTC.

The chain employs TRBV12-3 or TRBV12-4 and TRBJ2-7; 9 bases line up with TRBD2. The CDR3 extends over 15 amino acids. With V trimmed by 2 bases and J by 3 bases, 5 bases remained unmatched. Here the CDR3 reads CASSLPTSGRYEQYF. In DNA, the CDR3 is TGTGCCAGCAGTTTACCAACTAGCGGGCGCTACGAGCAGTACTTC.

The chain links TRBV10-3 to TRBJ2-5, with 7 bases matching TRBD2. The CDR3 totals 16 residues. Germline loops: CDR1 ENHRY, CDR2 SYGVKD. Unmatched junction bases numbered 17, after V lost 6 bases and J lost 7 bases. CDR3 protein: CAISETGAGEEATQYF. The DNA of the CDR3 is TGTGCCATCAGCGAGACTGGGGCGGGGGAGGAAGCGACCCAGTACTTC.

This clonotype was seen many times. The chain's CDR3 is CASSQGGSGERGGYTF. The CDR3 nucleotides read TGTGCCAGCAGCCAAGGAGGATCGGGGGAACGCGGTGGCTACACCTTC. The genes are TRBV3-1 and TRBJ1-2; the D gene is possibly TRBD1 (5 bases). The CDR3 consists of 16 residues. Germline loops: CDR1 LGHDT, CDR2 YNNKEL (reference sequence). With 1 base removed from V and 7 bases from J, the gap between germline ends came to 19 bases.

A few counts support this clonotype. The CDR3, as DNA: TGCAGTGCCGGGACGGGAACCTACGAGCAGTACTTC. Its protein product is CSAGTGTYEQYF. This chain links TRBV20-1 with TRBJ2-7, with D possibly called TRBD1 or TRBD2 (5 bases each). Germline CDR1 reads DFQATT; CDR2 reads SNEGSKA (reference sequence). This CDR3 is built from 12 residues. With 6 bases removed from V and 2 bases from J, the gap between germline ends came to 11 bases.

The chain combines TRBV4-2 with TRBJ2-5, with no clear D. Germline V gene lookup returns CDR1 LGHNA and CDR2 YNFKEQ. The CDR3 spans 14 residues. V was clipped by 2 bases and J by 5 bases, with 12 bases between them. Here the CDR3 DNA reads TGTGCCAGCAGCCAACATCCTGAAACGGAGACCCAGTACTTC. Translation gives CASSQHPETETQYF.

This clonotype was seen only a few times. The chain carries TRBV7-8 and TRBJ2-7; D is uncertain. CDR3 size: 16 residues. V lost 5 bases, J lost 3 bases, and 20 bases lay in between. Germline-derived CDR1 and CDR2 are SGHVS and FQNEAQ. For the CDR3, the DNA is TGTGCCAGCAGCCCCCCCCTAGGTTTTTCACACTACGAGCAGTACTTC. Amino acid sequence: CASSPPLGFSHYEQYF.

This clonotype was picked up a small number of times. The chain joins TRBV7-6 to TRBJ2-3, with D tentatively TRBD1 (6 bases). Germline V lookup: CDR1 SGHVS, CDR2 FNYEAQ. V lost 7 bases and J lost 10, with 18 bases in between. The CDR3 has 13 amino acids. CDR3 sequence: CASKRVQGGAQYF. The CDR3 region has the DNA TGTGCCAGCAAACGGGTACAGGGTGGTGCGCAGTATTTT.

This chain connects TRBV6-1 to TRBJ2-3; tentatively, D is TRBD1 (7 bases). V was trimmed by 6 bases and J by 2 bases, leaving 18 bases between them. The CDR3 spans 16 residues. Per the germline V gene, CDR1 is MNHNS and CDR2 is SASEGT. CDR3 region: CASSPRGADLTDTQYF. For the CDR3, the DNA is TGTGCCAGCAGCCCCAGGGGGGCGGACCTCACAGATACGCAGTATTTT.

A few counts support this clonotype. CDR3 bases: TGTGCCATCAGTGGACAGGGCCCGGAGACCCAGTACTTC. Its translation: CAISGQGPETQYF. The rearrangement uses TRBV10-3 and TRBJ2-5; TRBD1 aligns across 7 bases. CDR1 and CDR2 from the germline V gene are ENHRY and SYGVKD. This CDR3 comprises 13 residues. With V trimmed by 4 bases and J by 5 bases, 4 bases remained unmatched.

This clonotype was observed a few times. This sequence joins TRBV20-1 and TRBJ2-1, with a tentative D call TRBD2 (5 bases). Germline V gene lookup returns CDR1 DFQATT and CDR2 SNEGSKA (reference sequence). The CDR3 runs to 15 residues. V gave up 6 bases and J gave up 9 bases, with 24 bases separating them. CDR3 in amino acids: CSASSRGKVRGEQFF. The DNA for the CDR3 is TGCAGTGCCTCCAGCCGGGGTAAGGTGAGAGGTGAGCAGTTCTTC.

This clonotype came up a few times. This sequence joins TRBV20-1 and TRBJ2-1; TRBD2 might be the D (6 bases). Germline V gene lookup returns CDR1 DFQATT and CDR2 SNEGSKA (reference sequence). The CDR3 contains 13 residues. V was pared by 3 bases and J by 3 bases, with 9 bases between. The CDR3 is CSASWGGYNEQFF. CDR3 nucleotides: TGCAGTGCTAGCTGGGGAGGCTACAATGAGCAGTTCTTC.

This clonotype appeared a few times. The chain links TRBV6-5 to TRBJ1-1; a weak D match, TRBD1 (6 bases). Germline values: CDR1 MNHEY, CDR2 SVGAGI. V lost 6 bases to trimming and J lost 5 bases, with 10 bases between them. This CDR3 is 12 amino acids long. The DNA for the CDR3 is TGTGCCAGCAGAATAGGGGGGACTGAAGCTTTCTTT. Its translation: CASRIGGTEAFF.

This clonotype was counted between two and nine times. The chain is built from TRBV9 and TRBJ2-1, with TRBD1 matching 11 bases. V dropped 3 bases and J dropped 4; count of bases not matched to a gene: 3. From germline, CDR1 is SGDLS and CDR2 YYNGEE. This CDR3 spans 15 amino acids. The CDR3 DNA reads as TGTGCCAGCAGCGCGCGGGACAGGGGGTACAATGAGCAGTTCTTC. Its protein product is CASSARDRGYNEQFF.

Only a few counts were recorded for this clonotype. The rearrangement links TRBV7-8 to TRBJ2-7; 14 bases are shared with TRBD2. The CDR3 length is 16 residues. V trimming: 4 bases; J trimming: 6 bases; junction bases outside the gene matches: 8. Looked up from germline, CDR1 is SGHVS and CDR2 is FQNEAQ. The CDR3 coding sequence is TGTGCCAGCAGCTGGACTAGCGGGGGGAAAGGGGGCGAGCAGTACTTC. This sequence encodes CASSWTSGGKGGEQYF.

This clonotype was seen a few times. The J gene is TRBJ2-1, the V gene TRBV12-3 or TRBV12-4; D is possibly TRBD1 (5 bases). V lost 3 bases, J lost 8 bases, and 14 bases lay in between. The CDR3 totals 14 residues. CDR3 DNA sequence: TGTGCCAGCAGTTTGGAAGGGGTGGTAGATGAGCAGTTCTTC. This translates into CASSLEGVVDEQFF.

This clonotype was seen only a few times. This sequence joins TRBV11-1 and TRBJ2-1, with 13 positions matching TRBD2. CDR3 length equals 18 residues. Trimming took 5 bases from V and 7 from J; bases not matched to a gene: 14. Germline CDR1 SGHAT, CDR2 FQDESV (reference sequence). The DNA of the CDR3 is TGTGCCAGCAGCCGAACCCGGACTAGCGGGGGCCAGGGAAATGAGCAGTTCTTC. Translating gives CASSRTRTSGGQGNEQFF.

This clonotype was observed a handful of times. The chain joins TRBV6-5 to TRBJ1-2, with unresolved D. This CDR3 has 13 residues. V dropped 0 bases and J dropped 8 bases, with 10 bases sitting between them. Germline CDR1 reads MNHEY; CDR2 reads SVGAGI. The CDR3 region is CASSYSSEGGYTF. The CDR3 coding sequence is TGTGCCAGCAGTTACTCGTCAGAAGGAGGCTACACCTTC.

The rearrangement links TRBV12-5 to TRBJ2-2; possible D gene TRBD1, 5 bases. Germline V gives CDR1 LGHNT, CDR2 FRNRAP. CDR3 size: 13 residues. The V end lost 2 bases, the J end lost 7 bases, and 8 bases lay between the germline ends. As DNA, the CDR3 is TGTGCTAGTGGTTTGACGCAGGGCGGGGAGCTGTTTTTT. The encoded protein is CASGLTQGGELFF. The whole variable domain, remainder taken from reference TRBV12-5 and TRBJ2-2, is DARVTQTPRHKVTEMGQEVTMRCQPILGHNTVFWYRQTMMQGLELLAYFRNRAPLDDSGMPKDRFSAEMPDATLATLKIQPSEPRDSAVYFCASGLTQGGELFFGEGSRLTVL.

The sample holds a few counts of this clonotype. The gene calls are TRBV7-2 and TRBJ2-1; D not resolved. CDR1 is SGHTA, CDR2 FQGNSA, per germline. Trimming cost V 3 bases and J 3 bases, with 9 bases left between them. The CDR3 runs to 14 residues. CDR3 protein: CASSFSRVYNEQFF. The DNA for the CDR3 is TGTGCCAGCAGCTTCTCCCGGGTCTACAATGAGCAGTTCTTC.

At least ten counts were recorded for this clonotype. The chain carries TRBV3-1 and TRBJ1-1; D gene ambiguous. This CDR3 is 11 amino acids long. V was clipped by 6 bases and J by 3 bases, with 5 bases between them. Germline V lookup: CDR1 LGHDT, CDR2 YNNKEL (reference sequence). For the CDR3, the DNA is TGTGCCAGCAGTCAATACACTGAAGCTTTCTTT. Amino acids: CASSQYTEAFF.

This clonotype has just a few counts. DNA for the CDR3: TGTGCCAGCACCTTGGACCGGTCAGGAGAAGCTTTCTTT. Protein sequence: CASTLDRSGEAFF. V gene TRBV6-1 combines with J gene TRBJ1-1, with D unclear. Germline V CDR1 and CDR2: MNHNS, SASEGT. The CDR3 is 13 residues long. V lost 7 bases and J 8 bases, leaving 17 bases between the germline ends.

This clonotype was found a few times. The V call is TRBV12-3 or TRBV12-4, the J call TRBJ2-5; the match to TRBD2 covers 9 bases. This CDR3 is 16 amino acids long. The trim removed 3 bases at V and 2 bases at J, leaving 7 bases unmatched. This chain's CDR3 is CASSLGLSGRQETQYF. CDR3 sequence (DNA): TGTGCCAGCAGTTTGGGGTTGAGCGGGAGGCAAGAGACCCAGTACTTC.

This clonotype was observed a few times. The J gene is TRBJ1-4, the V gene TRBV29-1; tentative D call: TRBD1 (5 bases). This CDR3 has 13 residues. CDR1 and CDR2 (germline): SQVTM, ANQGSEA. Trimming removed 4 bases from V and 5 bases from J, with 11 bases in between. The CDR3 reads CSVGWGKNEKLFF. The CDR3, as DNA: TGCAGCGTTGGATGGGGGAAGAATGAAAAACTGTTTTTT. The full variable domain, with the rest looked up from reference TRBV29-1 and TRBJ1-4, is SAVISQKPSRDICQRGTSLTIQCQVDSQVTMMFWYRQQPGQSLTLIATANQGSEATYESGFVIDKFPISRPNLTFSTLTVSNMSPEDSSIYLCSVGWGKNEKLFFGSGTQLSVL.

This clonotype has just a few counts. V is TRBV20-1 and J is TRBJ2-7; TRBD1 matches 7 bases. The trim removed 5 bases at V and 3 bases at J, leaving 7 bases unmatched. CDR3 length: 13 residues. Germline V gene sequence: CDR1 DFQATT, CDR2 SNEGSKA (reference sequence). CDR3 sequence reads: CSAFRDRYYEQYF. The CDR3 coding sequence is TGCAGTGCTTTCCGGGACAGATACTACGAGCAGTACTTC.

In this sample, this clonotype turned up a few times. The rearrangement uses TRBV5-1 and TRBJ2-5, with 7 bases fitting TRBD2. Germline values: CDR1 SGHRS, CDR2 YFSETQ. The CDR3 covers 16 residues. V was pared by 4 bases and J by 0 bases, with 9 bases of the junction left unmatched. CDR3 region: CASSLGLESYQETQYF. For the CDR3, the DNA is TGCGCCAGCAGCCTTGGACTAGAATCATACCAAGAGACCCAGTACTTC.

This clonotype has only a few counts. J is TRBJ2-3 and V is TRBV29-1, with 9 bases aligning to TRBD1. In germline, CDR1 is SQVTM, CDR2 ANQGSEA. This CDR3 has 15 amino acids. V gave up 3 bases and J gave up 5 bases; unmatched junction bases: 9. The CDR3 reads CSVEPGQGLVDTQYF. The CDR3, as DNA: TGCAGCGTTGAGCCGGGACAGGGTCTGGTAGATACGCAGTATTTT.

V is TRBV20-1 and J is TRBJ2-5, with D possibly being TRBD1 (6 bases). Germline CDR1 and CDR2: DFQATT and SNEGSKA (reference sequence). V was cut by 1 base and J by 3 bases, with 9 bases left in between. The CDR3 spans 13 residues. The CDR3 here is CSARGSGEETQYF. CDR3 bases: TGCAGTGCTAGAGGGTCAGGGGAAGAGACCCAGTACTTC.

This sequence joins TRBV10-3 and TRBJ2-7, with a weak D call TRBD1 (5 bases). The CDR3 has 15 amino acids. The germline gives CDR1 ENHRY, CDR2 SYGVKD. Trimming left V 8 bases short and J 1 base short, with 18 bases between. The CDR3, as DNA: TGTGCCATCTCTAAGGTCAGGGATATATCCTACGAGCAGTACTTC. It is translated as CAISKVRDISYEQYF.